This T cell receptor (beta chain) was found in a study of T cell responses to AZD1222 COVID-19 vaccine. Findings and limits, study-wide: Most donors were white British, females outnumbered males, and clonal diversity was possibly underestimated. Reportedly, close to half of spike-specific TCRs are directed against unmutated variant regions.

Concerning this clone: Its specificity is unknown.

The protocol was immunoSEQ multiplex PCR, while the TCRdb copy is restricted to in-frame clones and leaves out a portion. This repertoire shows fewer than 150,000 clones, approximately 87% found once; its top ten account for approximately 1.6%. Losses at the gene ends were 4 bases for V and 3 bases for J; bases not matched to a gene: 6. The CDR3 extends over 16 amino acids. CDR1 is LGHDT and CDR2 is YNNKEL in the germline V gene (reference sequence). This chain uses TRBV3-1 (or the pseudogene TRBV3-2) with TRBJ1-5; 10 bases fit TRBD1. This sequence was found in an adult who received the AZD1222 COVID-19 vaccine. The sequencing used peripheral blood, collected 28 days after the second AZD1222 dose. In nucleotides, the CDR3 is TGTGCCAGCAGCCCCAGCGGGACAGGGGACAATCAGCCCCAGCATTTT. This translates into CASSPSGTGDNQPQHF.